The 2 T cell receptor beta chains given below trace back to one sample, sequenced in a study of blood T cell repertoires in COVID-19. Assay used: immunoSEQ multiplex PCR; TCRdb lists only in-frame clones, some missing. The data contain 35,000 or so clones, about 87% of them singletons. Input material: peripheral blood. The source of these receptors is a man in his 70s with acute or convalescent COVID-19.

The CDR3 DNA reads as TGCGCCAGCAGCTTGGCCGGGTTCTCACCCCTCCACTTT. This translates into CASSLAGFSPLHF. The chain recombines TRBV5-1 with TRBJ1-6; no reliable D call. CDR3 size: 13 residues. V was shortened by 0 bases and J by 10 bases, with 8 bases between the two germline ends. The germline V gene encodes CDR1 SGHRS and CDR2 YFSETQ.

The chain couples TRBV7-8 to TRBJ1-1; possibly TRBD1 for D (5 bases). This CDR3 region has 13 residues. Trimming left V 5 bases short and J 3 bases short, with 10 bases between. The germline CDR1 and CDR2 sequences are SGHVS and FQNEAQ. The CDR3 bases are TGTGCCAGCAGCCTCGGGGGGGACACTGAAGCTTTCTTT. This translates into CASSLGGDTEAFF. Drawing the rest from reference TRBV7-8 and TRBJ1-1, the complete variable domain is GAGVSQSPRYKVAKRGQDVALRCDPISGHVSLFWYQQALGQGPEFLTYFQNEAQLDKSGLPSDRFFAERPEGSVSTLKIQRTQQEDSAVYLCASSLGGDTEAFFGQGTRLTVV.